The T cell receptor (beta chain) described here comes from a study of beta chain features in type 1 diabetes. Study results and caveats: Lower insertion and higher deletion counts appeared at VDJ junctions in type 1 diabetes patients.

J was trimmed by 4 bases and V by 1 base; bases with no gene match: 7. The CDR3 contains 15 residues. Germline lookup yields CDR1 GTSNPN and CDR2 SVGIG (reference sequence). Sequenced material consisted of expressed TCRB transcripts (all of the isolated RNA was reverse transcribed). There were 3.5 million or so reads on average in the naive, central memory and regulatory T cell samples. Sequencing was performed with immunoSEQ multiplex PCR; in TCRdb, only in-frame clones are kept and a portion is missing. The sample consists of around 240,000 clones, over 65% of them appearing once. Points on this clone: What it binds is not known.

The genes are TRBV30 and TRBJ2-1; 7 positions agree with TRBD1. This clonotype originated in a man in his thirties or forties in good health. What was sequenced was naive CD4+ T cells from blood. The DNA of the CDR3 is TGTGCCTGGAGTGCCGGGACAGTGATTTACAATGAGCAGTTCTTC. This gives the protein CAWSAGTVIYNEQFF. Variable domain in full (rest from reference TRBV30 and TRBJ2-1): SQTIHQWPATLVQPVGSPLSLECTVEGTSNPNLYWYRQAAGRGLQLLFYSVGIGQISSEVPQNLSASRPQDRQFILSSKKLLLSDSGFYLCAWSAGTVIYNEQFFGPGTRLTVL.